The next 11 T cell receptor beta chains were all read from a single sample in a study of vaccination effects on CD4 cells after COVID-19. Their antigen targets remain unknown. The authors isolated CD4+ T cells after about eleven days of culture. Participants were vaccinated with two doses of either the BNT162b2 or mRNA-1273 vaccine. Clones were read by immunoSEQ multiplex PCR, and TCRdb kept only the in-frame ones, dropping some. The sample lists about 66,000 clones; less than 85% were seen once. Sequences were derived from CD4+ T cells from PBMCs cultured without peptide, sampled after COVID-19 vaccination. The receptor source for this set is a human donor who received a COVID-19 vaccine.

The CDR3 protein is CASTQTASGNYGYTF. The DNA of the CDR3 is TGTGCCAGCACCCAGACGGCCTCGGGCAACTATGGCTACACCTTC. The chain recombines TRBV6-5 with TRBJ1-2; D remains unclear. The CDR3 length is 15 residues. Trimming pared 7 bases from V and 2 bases from J, leaving 17 bases between. The germline CDR1 and CDR2 sequences are MNHEY and SVGAGI.

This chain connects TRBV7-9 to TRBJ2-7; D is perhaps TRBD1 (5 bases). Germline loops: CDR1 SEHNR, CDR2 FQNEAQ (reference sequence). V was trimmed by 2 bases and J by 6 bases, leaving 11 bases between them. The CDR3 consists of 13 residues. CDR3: CASSLRVRAEQYV. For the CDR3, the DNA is TGTGCCAGCAGCTTAAGAGTCAGGGCCGAGCAGTACGTC.

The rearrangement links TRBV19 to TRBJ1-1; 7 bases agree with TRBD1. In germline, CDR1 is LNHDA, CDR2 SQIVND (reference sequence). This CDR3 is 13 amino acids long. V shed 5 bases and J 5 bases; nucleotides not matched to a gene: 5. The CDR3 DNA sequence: TGTGCCAGTAGTTCAGACAGGGTTACTGAAGCTTTCTTT. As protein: CASSSDRVTEAFF.

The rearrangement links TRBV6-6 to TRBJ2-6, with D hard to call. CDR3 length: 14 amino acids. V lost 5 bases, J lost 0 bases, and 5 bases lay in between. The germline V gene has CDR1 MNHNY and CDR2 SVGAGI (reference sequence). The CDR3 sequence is CASSPISGANVLTF. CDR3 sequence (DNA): TGTGCCAGCAGTCCCATCTCTGGGGCCAACGTCCTGACTTTC.

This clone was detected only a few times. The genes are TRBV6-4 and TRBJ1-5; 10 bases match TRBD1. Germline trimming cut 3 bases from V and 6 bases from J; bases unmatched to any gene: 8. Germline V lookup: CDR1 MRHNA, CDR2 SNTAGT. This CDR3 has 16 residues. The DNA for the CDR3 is TGTGCCAGCAGTGATCTTGACAGGGGGCTCTCTCAGCCCCAGCATTTT. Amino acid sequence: CASSDLDRGLSQPQHF.

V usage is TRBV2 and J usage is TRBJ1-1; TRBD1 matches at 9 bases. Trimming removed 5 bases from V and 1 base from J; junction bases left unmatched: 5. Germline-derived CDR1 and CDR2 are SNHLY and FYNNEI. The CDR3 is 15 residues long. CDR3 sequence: CASSSNRGQNTEAFF. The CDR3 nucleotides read TGTGCCAGCAGTTCGAACAGGGGGCAGAACACTGAAGCTTTCTTT.

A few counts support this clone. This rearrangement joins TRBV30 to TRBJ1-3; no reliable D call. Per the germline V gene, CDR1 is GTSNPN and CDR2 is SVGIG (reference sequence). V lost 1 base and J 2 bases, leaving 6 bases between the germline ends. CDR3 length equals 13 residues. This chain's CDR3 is CAWSAVTGNTIYF. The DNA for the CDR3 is TGTGCCTGGAGTGCCGTGACTGGAAACACCATATATTTT.

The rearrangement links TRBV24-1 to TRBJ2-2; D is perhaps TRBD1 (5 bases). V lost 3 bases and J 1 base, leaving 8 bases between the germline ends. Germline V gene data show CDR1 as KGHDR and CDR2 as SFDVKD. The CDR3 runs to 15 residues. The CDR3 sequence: CATSDPTENTGELFF. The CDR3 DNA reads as TGTGCCACCAGTGATCCGACAGAGAACACCGGGGAGCTGTTTTTT.

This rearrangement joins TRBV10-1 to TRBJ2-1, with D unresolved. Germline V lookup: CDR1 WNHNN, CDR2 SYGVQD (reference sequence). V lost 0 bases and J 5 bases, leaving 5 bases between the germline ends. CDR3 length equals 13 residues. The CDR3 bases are TGCGCCAGCAGTGAGTCCAGGAACAATGAGCAGTTCTTC. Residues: CASSESRNNEQFF.

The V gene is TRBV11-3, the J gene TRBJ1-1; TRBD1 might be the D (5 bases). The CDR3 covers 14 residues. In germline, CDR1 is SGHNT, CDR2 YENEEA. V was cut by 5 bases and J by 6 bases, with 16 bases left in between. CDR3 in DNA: TGTGCCAGCAGCCCGTCGGGCGGGGGGGCTGAAGCTTTCTTT. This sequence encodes CASSPSGGGAEAFF.

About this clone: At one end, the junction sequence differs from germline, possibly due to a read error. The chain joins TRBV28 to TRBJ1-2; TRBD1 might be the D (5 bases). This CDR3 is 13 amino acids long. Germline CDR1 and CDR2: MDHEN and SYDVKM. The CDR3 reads CASSYGGNDYRKF. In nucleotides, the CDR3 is TGTGCCAGCAGTTATGGGGGTAATGATTACAGGAAATTC.